Below are 3 T cell receptor beta chains sequenced from a single sample in a study of CXCR3-negative and CXCR3-positive naive CD8 T cells. UMI-labeled TRB cDNA libraries were prepared by 5' RACE. Each CDR3 protein gets one entry in TCRdb, which reprocessed the 5' RACE reads and gives no DNA. This sample's clone table lists 50,000 to 65,000 distinct CDR3 sequences. The sequencing sample was made of naive CXCR3- CD8+ T cells from blood. Subset of the sample: CD45RO-CCR7+CD27+CD95- naive CD8+ T cells lacking CXCR3 (TNR3-). The receptors shown here come from a human donor in good health. Some clones in this sample may be carry-over from other donors' samples.

J is TRBJ2-7 and V is TRBV4-1; lacking DNA, the TRBD2 call made by TCRdb goes unchecked. This CDR3 comprises 11 residues. Per germline, CDR1 MGHRA and CDR2 YSYEKL. CDR3 protein: CASSQAGGVYF.

The V and J genes are TRBV28 and TRBJ1-5; with no DNA, the TCRdb D assignment of TRBD1 cannot be verified. The CDR3 totals 16 residues. CDR1 is MDHEN, CDR2 SYDVKM, per germline. The CDR3 here is CASSLYRGATNQPQHF.

The J gene is TRBJ2-7, the V gene TRBV6-5; the TRBD1 assignment by TCRdb is unverifiable without DNA. Per the germline V gene, CDR1 is MNHEY and CDR2 is SVGAGI. The CDR3 runs 15 residues. The chain's CDR3 is CASSSTGDGPYEQYF.